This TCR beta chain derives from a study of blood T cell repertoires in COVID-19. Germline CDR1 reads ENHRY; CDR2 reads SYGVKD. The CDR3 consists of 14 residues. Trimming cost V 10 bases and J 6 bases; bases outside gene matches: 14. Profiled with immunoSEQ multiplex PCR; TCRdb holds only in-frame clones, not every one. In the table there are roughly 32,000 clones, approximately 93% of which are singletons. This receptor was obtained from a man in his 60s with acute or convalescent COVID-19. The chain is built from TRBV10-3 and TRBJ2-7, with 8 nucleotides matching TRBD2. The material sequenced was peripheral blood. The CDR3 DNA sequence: TGTGCCACCTCCCCGCTAGGGACTAGTATCGAGCAGTACTTC. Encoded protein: CATSPLGTSIEQYF.